Given below is one T cell receptor beta chain in context. The sample belongs to a study of blood T cells in healthy people across ages. Sample-barcoded 5' priming and a J-beta primer mix drove a second PCR of 7 to 11 cycles. TCRdb re-analysed the 5' RACE reads in MiXCR, keeping a single row per CDR3 protein. The data contain some 1,500,000 distinct CDR3 sequences, about 42% of them singletons. V lost 2 bases and J 0 bases, leaving 8 bases between the germline ends. This CDR3 region has 15 residues. Germline values: CDR1 LGHNA, CDR2 YSLEER. The specimen was blood. The V call is TRBV4-3, the J call TRBJ1-5; D gene unclear. This receptor was identified in a young woman in good health. The CDR3 is CASSQSENSNQPQHF. The DNA of the CDR3 is TGCGCCAGCAGCCAAAGTGAAAATAGCAATCAGCCCCAGCATTTT.